This T cell receptor beta chain is drawn from a study of identical twins. Study outcomes and limitations: Beta out-of-frame sequences showed weaker excess sharing between twins. In zero-insertion analyses, partial confounding could arise from invariant MAIT and iNKT cells.

Losses at the gene ends were 2 bases for V and 1 base for J; bases not matched to a gene: 8. The CDR3 is made up of 17 amino acids. Germline lookup yields CDR1 SNHLY and CDR2 FYNNEI. Through template switching, a universal primer site was introduced, and the cDNA contained unique molecular identifiers. MiXCR, applied by TCRdb to the 5' RACE reads, yields one record per CDR3 protein. The profile shows about 700,000 distinct CDR3 sequences, 8% to 9% of them singletons. This clonotype has only a few counts. The antigen is undetermined. These same records also appear under a second study, on yellow fever vaccine responses in identical twins. According to that study: As reported, the vaccine T cell response of twins seemed partly convergent and partly personalized.

This sequence was found in a woman in her late teens or twenties in good health. The rearrangement uses TRBV2 and TRBJ2-1; 7 positions agree with TRBD2. The sample consisted of PBMCs. As DNA, the CDR3 is TGTGCCAGCAGTGAAAATCTGCGAGCGGGATCCTACAATGAGCAGTTCTTC. Translating it yields CASSENLRAGSYNEQFF.